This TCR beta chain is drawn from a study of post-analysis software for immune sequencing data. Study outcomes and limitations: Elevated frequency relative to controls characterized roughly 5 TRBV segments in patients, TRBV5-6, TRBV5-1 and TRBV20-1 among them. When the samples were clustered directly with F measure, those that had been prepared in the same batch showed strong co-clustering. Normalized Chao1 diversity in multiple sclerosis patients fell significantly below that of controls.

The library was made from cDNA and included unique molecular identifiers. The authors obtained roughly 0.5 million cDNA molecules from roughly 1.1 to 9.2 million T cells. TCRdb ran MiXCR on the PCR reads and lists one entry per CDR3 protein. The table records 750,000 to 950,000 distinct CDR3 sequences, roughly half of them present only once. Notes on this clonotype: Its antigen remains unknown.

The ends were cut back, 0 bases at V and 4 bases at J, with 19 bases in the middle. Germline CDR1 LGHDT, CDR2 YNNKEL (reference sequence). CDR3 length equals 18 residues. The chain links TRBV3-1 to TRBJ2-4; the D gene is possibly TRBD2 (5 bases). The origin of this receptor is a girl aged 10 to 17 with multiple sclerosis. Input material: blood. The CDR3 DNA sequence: TGTGCCAGCAGCCAAGAGTATGGCGACTCTAGGGAGAAAAACATTCAGTACTTC. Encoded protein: CASSQEYGDSREKNIQYF.